Listed below are T cell receptor beta chains from one sample, sequenced in a study of cytomegalovirus exposure and HLA in healthy donors. TCRdb keeps only in-frame clones here, not all; method: immunoSEQ multiplex PCR. This table has roughly 220,000 clones, 82% appearing once. Sequences were obtained from PBMCs. Receptors originate from a middle-aged woman in good health and CMV-seronegative. Each CDR3 is given with its conserved first and last residue. The order of the fields is D gene, V gene, clone size, J gene, CDR3 protein, CDR3 DNA. A D gene is named only where the DNA matches it firmly. Size tells how often a clone was seen (once, few, many) or the class of an expanded clone, and some rows leave it out.

TRBD1	TRBV30	NA	TRBJ2-5	CAWSGQGTLTQYF	TGTGCCTGGAGCGGACAGGGGACCTTGACCCAGTACTTC
TRBD1	TRBV2	NA	TRBJ1-4	CASSLEDRANEKLFF	TGTGCCAGCAGTTTGGAGGACAGGGCGAATGAAAAACTGTTTTTT
TRBD2	TRBV29-1	NA	TRBJ2-5	CSVELAGVYQETQYF	TGCAGCGTTGAGCTAGCGGGCGTTTACCAAGAGACCCAGTACTTC
NA	TRBV28	NA	TRBJ1-5	CASSLRGATSNQPQHF	TGTGCCAGCAGTTTACGGGGGGCGACCTCCAATCAGCCCCAGCATTTT
TRBD1	TRBV5-4	NA	TRBJ1-1	CASSFDRTGQMTEAFF	TGTGCCAGCAGCTTTGACAGGACAGGTCAAATGACTGAAGCTTTCTTT
TRBD1	TRBV7-9	NA	TRBJ1-4	CASSLAGTATNEKLFF	TGTGCCAGCAGCTTAGCGGGGACAGCAACTAATGAAAAACTGTTTTTT
TRBD1	TRBV29-1	NA	TRBJ1-5	CSVGQGGDQPQHF	TGCAGCGTTGGACAGGGAGGTGATCAGCCCCAGCATTTT
NA	TRBV5-6	once	TRBJ2-3	CASSLWEAGYTQYF	TGTGCCAGCAGCCTCTGGGAGGCGGGGTATACGCAGTATTTT
TRBD1	TRBV27	NA	TRBJ1-2	CASSLVPGQGVYGYTF	TGTGCCAGCAGTCTCGTACCGGGACAGGGAGTCTATGGCTACACCTTC
NA	TRBV28	NA	TRBJ2-7	CASSLQREQYF	TGTGCCAGCAGTTTACAGCGCGAGCAGTACTTC
NA	TRBV5-5	once	TRBJ1-2	CASSSTAYGYTF	TGTGCCAGCAGCTCGACAGCCTATGGCTACACCTTC
NA	TRBV5-1	NA	TRBJ2-5	CASSKGLDQGAEYF	TGCGCCAGCAGCAAAGGGTTAGACCAGGGCGCAGAATACTTC
TRBD1	TRBV5-6	once	TRBJ2-3	CASSADRAPQYF	TGTGCCAGCAGCGCCGACAGGGCCCCGCAGTATTTT
NA	TRBV15	few	TRBJ2-7	CATSRWLSSDEQYF	TGTGCCACCAGCAGGTGGTTAAGTAGCGACGAGCAGTACTTC
NA	TRBV5-1	NA	TRBJ2-7	CASSLGPGRVYEQYF	TGCGCCAGCAGCTTGGGACCGGGCAGGGTTTACGAGCAGTACTTC
TRBD1	TRBV27	NA	TRBJ1-6	CASSTPTGGRNSPLHF	TGTGCCAGCAGCACCCCCACAGGGGGCCGGAATTCACCCCTCCACTTT
NA	TRBV5-1	NA	TRBJ2-7	CASGELESNYEQYF	TGCGCCAGCGGAGAGTTGGAGAGTAACTACGAGCAGTACTTC
TRBD1	TRBV18	NA	TRBJ1-1	CASSWTGSAFF	TGTGCCAGCTCATGGACAGGGTCGGCTTTCTTT
TRBD1	TRBV6-1	NA	TRBJ1-2	CASSRTGWSGYTF	TGTGCCAGCAGTCGGACAGGGTGGAGTGGCTACACCTTC
NA	TRBV25-1	NA	TRBJ2-7	CASSEPQRSYEQYF	TGTGCCAGCAGTGAACCACAGAGATCCTACGAGCAGTACTTC
TRBD1	TRBV5-1	NA	TRBJ2-3	CASSLYRGATLDTQYF	TGCGCCAGCAGCCTTTACAGGGGGGCGACTCTAGATACGCAGTATTTT
NA	TRBV25-1	NA	TRBJ2-2	CASNNRENTGELFF	TGTGCCAGCAATAACAGGGAGAACACCGGGGAGCTGTTTTTT
TRBD2	TRBV2	NA	TRBJ2-1	CASTPGLADNEQFF	TGTGCCAGCACCCCGGGACTAGCGGACAATGAGCAGTTCTTC
NA	TRBV6-1	NA	TRBJ1-3	CASRRPGSSGNTIYF	TGTGCCAGTCGGCGGCCTGGGAGCTCTGGAAACACCATATATTTT
NA	TRBV6-5	NA	TRBJ2-4	CASSRYGGAGIQYF	TGTGCCAGCAGTCGTTACGGCGGGGCGGGCATTCAGTACTTC
NA	TRBV2	NA	TRBJ2-1	CASSVAFSYNEQFF	TGTGCCAGCAGTGTGGCATTTTCCTACAATGAGCAGTTCTTC
TRBD2	TRBV28	NA	TRBJ2-1	CASSRTSGSFHNEQFF	TGTGCCAGCAGCCGGACTAGCGGGAGTTTCCACAATGAGCAGTTCTTC
TRBD1	TRBV2	few	TRBJ1-4	CASSPGTGVTNEKLFF	TGTGCCAGCAGCCCCGGGACAGGGGTAACTAATGAAAAACTGTTTTTT
TRBD1	TRBV2	few	TRBJ1-1	CASSPPGQVGAFF	TGTGCCAGCAGTCCACCCGGACAGGTGGGTGCTTTCTTT
TRBD1	TRBV4-1	NA	TRBJ2-7	CASSQGQGAYEQYF	TGCGCCAGCAGCCAGGGACAGGGTGCCTACGAGCAGTACTTC
TRBD1	TRBV11-2	NA	TRBJ1-4	CASSPWTGGSTNEKLFF	TGTGCCAGCAGCCCCTGGACAGGGGGGTCTACTAATGAAAAACTGTTTTTT
NA	TRBV23-1	NA	TRBJ2-5	CAGYSEQGAGGETQYF	TGCGCCGGATACTCCGAACAGGGCGCTGGGGGAGAGACCCAGTACTTC
NA	TRBV18	NA	TRBJ1-2	CASSPQESSRGYTF	TGTGCCAGCTCACCACAGGAGAGTAGTCGTGGCTACACCTTC
TRBD1	TRBV27	NA	TRBJ2-3	CASRPFAGGSTDTQYF	TGTGCCAGCAGACCTTTTGCAGGGGGAAGCACAGATACGCAGTATTTT
TRBD1	TRBV5-1	NA	TRBJ1-1	CASSLETGGQGISEFF	TGCGCCAGCAGCTTGGAGACAGGGGGCCAGGGTATCTCTGAGTTCTTT
NA	TRBV7-2	NA	TRBJ2-7	CASSPLDSSYEQYF	TGTGCCAGCAGCCCCCTGGACAGCTCCTACGAGCAGTACTTC
NA	TRBV6-5	NA	TRBJ1-2	CASSTGRYGYTF	TGTGCCAGCAGCACAGGGCGTTATGGCTACACCTTC
NA	TRBV18	NA	TRBJ1-1	CASSPPGGTEAFF	TGTGCCAGCTCACCACCAGGGGGCACTGAAGCTTTCTTT
TRBD1	TRBV27	NA	TRBJ2-7	CASSLWGTGSYEQYF	TGTGCCAGCAGTTTATGGGGGACAGGGTCCTACGAGCAGTACTTC
NA	TRBV5-1	NA	TRBJ2-7	CASSFGRVPQGEQYF	TGCGCCAGCAGCTTCGGGCGGGTACCCCAAGGCGAGCAGTACTTC
NA	TRBV30	NA	TRBJ1-1	CAWGTGLLYTEAFF	TGTGCCTGGGGGACGGGACTTTTGTACACTGAAGCTTTCTTT